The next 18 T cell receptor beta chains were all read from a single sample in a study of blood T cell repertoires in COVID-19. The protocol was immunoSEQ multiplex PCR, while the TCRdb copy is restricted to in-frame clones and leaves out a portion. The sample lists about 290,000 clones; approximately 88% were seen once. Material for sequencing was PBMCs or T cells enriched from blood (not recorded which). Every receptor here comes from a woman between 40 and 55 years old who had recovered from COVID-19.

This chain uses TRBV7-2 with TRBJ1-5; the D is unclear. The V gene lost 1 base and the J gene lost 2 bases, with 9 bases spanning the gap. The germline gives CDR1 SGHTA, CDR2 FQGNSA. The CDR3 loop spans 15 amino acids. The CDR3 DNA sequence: TGTGCCAGCAGCTTAGTGTCCCAGGGCAATCAGCCCCAGCATTTT. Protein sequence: CASSLVSQGNQPQHF.

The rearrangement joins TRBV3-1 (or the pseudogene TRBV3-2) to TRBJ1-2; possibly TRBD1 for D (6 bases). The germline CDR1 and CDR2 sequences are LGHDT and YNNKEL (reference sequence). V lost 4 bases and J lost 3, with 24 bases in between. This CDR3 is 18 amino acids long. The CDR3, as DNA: TGTGCCAGCAGCCTCTTCCCTGGGACACCGCGTAGGGACTATGGCTACACCTTC. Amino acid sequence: CASSLFPGTPRRDYGYTF.

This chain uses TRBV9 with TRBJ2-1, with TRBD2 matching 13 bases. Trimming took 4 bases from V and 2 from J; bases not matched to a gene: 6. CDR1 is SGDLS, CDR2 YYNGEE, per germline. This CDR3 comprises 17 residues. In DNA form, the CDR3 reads TGTGCCAGCAGCATCGGGACTAGCGGGATCCCCTACAATGAGCAGTTCTTC. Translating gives CASSIGTSGIPYNEQFF.

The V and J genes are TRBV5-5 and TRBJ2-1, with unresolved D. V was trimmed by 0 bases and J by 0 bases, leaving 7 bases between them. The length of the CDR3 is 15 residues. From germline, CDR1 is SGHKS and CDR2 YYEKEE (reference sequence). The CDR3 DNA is TGTGCCAGCAGCTTGGTACAGAGCTCCTACAATGAGCAGTTCTTC. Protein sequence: CASSLVQSSYNEQFF.

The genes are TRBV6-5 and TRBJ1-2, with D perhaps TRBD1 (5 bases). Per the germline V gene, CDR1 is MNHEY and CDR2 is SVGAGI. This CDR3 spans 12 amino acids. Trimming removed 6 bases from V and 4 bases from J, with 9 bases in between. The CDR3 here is CASSDSRYGYTF. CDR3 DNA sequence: TGTGCCAGCAGCGACAGTCGCTATGGCTACACCTTC.

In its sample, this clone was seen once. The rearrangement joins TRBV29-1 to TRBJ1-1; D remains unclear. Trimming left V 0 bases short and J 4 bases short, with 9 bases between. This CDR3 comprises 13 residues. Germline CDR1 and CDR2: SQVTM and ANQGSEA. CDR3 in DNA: TGCAGCGTTGAAGAAGCGACGGGCACTGAAGCTTTCTTT. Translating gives CSVEEATGTEAFF.

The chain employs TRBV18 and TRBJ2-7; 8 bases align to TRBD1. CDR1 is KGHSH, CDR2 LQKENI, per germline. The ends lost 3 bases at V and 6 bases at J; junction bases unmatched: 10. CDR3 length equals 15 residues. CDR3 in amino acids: CASSPDRTGLSEQYF. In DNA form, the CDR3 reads TGTGCCAGCTCACCCGACAGGACAGGGTTGTCCGAGCAGTACTTC.

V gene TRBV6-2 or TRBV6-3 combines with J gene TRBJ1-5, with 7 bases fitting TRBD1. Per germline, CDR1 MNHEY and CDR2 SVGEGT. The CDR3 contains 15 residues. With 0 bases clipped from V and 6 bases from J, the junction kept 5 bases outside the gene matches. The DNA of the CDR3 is TGTGCCAGCAGTTACTCGCCAGGGGGGAGTCAGCCCCAGCATTTT. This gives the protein CASSYSPGGSQPQHF.

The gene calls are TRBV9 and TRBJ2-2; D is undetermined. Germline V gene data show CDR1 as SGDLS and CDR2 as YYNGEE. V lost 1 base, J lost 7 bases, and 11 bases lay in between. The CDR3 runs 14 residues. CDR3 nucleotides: TGTGCCAGCAGCGTAACACCAGTTGACGGGGAGCTGTTTTTT. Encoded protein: CASSVTPVDGELFF.

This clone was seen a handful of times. The DNA for the CDR3 is TGTGCCAGCAGCCAAGATAGGACAGGAGGGACTGAAGCTTTCTTT. Its translation: CASSQDRTGGTEAFF. The V gene is TRBV14, the J gene TRBJ1-1; 7 bases are a match to TRBD1. Per germline, CDR1 SGHDN and CDR2 FVKESK. The junction had 6 bases not matched to a gene; V was cut back by 0 bases and J by 5 bases. The CDR3 contains 15 residues.

In DNA, the CDR3 is TGTGCCAGCAGTTACTCCGCGACACACGAAAATTCACCCCTCCACTTT. It translates to CASSYSATHENSPLHF. The chain has TRBV6-5 and TRBJ1-6, with D hard to call. This CDR3 spans 16 amino acids. Trimming pared 0 bases from V and 7 bases from J, leaving 13 bases between. Germline V gene lookup returns CDR1 MNHEY and CDR2 SVGAGI.

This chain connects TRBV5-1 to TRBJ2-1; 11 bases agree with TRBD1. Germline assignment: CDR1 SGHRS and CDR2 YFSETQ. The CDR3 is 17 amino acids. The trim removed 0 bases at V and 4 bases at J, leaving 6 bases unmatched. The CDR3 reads CASSLALGTGGYNEQFF. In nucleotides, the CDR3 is TGCGCCAGCAGCTTGGCCCTCGGGACAGGGGGTTACAATGAGCAGTTCTTC.

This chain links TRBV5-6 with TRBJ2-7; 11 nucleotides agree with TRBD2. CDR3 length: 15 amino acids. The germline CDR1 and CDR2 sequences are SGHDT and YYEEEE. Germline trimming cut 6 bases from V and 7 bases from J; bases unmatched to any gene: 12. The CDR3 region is CASTLLGLAGVEQYF. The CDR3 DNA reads TGTGCCAGCACCCTTCTCGGACTAGCGGGCGTAGAGCAGTACTTC.

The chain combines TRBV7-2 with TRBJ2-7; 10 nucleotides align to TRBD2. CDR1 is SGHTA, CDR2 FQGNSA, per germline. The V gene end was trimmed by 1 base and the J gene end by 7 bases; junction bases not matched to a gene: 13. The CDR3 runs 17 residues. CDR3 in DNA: TGTGCCAGCAGCTTAGGAACGGAGCGGGGGGGCCTAGGGGAGCAGTACTTC. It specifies CASSLGTERGGLGEQYF.

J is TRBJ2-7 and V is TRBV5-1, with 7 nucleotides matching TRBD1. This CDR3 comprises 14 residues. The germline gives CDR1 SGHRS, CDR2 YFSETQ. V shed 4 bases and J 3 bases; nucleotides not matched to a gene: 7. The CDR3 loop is CASSGGQTRYEQYF. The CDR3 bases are TGCGCCAGCAGCGGGGGACAGACCCGCTACGAGCAGTACTTC.

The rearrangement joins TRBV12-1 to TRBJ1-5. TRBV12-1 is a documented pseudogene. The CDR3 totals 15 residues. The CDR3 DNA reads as TGTGCCAGCAGCTTTGTGGGCAGGGAGGCTCAGCCCCAGCATTTT. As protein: CASSFVGREAQPQHF.

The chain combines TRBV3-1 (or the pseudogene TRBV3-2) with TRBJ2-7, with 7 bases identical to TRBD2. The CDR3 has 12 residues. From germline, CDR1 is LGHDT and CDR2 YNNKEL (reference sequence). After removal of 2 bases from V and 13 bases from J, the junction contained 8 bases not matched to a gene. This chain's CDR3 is CASSQTSGTIYF. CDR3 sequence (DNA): TGTGCCAGCAGCCAAACCTCCGGGACTATATACTTC.

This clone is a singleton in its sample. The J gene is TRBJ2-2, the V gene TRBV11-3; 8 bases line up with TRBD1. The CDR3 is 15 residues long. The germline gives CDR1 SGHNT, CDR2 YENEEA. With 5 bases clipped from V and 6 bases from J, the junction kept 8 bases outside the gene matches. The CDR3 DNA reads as TGTGCCAGCAGCCGACAGGGGCTCGATCCCGGGGAGCTGTTTTTT. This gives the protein CASSRQGLDPGELFF.